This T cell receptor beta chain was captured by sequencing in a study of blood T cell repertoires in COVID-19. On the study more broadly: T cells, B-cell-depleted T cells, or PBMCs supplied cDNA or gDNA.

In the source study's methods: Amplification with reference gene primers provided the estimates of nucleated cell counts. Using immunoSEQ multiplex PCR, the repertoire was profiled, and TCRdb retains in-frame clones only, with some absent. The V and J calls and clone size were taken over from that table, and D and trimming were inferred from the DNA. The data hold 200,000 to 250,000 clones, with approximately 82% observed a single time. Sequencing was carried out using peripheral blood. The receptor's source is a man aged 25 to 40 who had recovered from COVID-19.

CDR3 DNA sequence: TGTGCCAGCAGTTCCTCCGGGGGGGATACGCAGTATTTT. Its protein product is CASSSSGGDTQYF. The rearrangement uses TRBV7-9 and TRBJ2-3; 7 bases align to TRBD2. Germline V gene lookup returns CDR1 SEHNR and CDR2 FQNEAQ (reference sequence). The CDR3 sequence is 13 residues long. V shed 6 bases and J 6 bases; nucleotides not matched to a gene: 6.